The 23 T cell receptor beta chains below all came from one sample that was sequenced in a study of OX40 agonist ivuxolimab in advanced cancers. Data came from immunoSEQ multiplex PCR; TCRdb stores just in-frame clones and leaves some out. Of tens of thousands of clones in the sample, more than 70% are singletons; the top ten hold about 6.5%. The starting material was CD4+ or CD8+ T cells sorted from blood, obtained in a trial of the OX40 agonist ivuxolimab. These TCRs come from an adult with an advanced solid tumor such as melanoma, head and neck, liver or kidney cancer.

V and J are TRBV5-6 and TRBJ1-2; no firm D call. CDR3 length: 13 residues. Between the trimmed V and J ends, which lost 3 bases and 6 bases, there was a span of 12 bases. Germline assignment: CDR1 SGHDT and CDR2 YYEEEE. Here the CDR3 reads CASSYQSYHGYTF. The DNA of the CDR3 is TGTGCCAGCAGCTATCAGTCCTACCATGGCTACACCTTC.

This clone appeared once. The chain has TRBV6-1 and TRBJ1-6, with D tentatively TRBD1 (5 bases). Germline V gives CDR1 MNHNS, CDR2 SASEGT. Trimming took off 9 bases at V and 9 bases at J, with 15 bases between the two ends. The CDR3 is 13 amino acids. CDR3 bases: TGTGCCAGTGGGACCCCCTGGGGTTCACCCCTCCACTTT. Amino acids: CASGTPWGSPLHF.

The chain has TRBV28 and TRBJ2-6; D call uncertain. CDR1 and CDR2 (germline): MDHEN, SYDVKM. The germline V and J ends were trimmed by 5 bases and 0 bases, with 11 bases remaining between them. This CDR3 is built from 16 residues. The CDR3 region has the DNA TGTGCCAGCAGTACCAGGACCGTCTCTGGGGCCAACGTCCTGACTTTC. This codes for CASSTRTVSGANVLTF.

This rearrangement joins TRBV10-1 to TRBJ2-3; a possible D gene is TRBD2 (6 bases). CDR1 is WNHNN, CDR2 SYGVQD, per germline (reference sequence). The CDR3 totals 15 residues. V gave up 5 bases and J gave up 0 bases, with 12 bases separating them. CDR3 sequence reads: CASSITGVSTDTQYF. The CDR3 DNA follows: TGCGCCAGCAGTATAACGGGAGTAAGCACAGATACGCAGTATTTT.

This clone was seen only once. J is TRBJ2-1 and V is TRBV19, with TRBD2 as a possible D gene (5 bases). From germline, CDR1 is LNHDA and CDR2 SQIVND (reference sequence). V dropped 3 bases and J dropped 4 bases, with 7 bases sitting between them. The length of the CDR3 is 13 residues. The CDR3 region has the DNA TGTGCCAGTAGTATGCGAGGGTACAATGAGCAGTTCTTC. Protein sequence: CASSMRGYNEQFF.

This sequence joins TRBV6-5 and TRBJ2-7; no reliable D call. V gave up 6 bases and J gave up 5 bases, with 8 bases separating them. CDR1 and CDR2 (germline): MNHEY, SVGAGI. The CDR3 spans 11 residues. The CDR3 sequence is CASSSVDEQYF. CDR3 DNA: TGTGCCAGCAGCTCGGTTGACGAGCAGTACTTC.

J is TRBJ2-4 and V is TRBV10-1, with a weak D call TRBD1 (5 bases). The CDR3 contains 16 residues. Trimming took 6 bases from V and 0 from J, leaving 15 bases between them. The germline V gene encodes CDR1 WNHNN and CDR2 SYGVQD (reference sequence). CDR3: CASRMTEPLAKNIQYF. The CDR3 region has the DNA TGCGCCAGCAGAATGACAGAGCCGCTAGCCAAAAACATTCAGTACTTC.

This rearrangement joins TRBV6-5 to TRBJ2-7; no firm D call. This CDR3 spans 12 amino acids. Germline values: CDR1 MNHEY, CDR2 SVGAGI. V was pared by 3 bases and J by 9 bases, with 12 bases between. Written as DNA, the CDR3 is TGTGCCAGCAGTTATAGACCCGACGGGCAGTACTTC. It is translated as CASSYRPDGQYF.

This sequence joins TRBV7-9 and TRBJ2-1; D may be TRBD2 (6 bases). Trimming stripped 2 bases from V and 7 bases from J, with 21 bases between. This CDR3 has 17 residues. Germline lookup yields CDR1 SEHNR and CDR2 FQNEAQ (reference sequence). CDR3 sequence: CASSLTASGAEGNEQFF. The CDR3 DNA follows: TGTGCCAGCAGCTTAACGGCGTCCGGGGCGGAGGGAAATGAGCAGTTCTTC.

This clone was seen a single time. This chain joins TRBV11-3 and TRBJ2-1; either TRBD1 or TRBD2 may supply D (5 bases each). V gave up 6 bases and J gave up 1 base, with 13 bases separating them. The CDR3 loop spans 15 amino acids. Germline-derived CDR1 and CDR2 are SGHNT and YENEEA. The CDR3 coding sequence is TGTGCCAGCAGTCACGGGGCGGCTTCCTACAATGAGCAGTTCTTC. It is translated as CASSHGAASYNEQFF.

This clone was counted a few times. The V and J genes are TRBV29-1 and TRBJ1-1; D is ambiguous. Germline V gene lookup returns CDR1 SQVTM and CDR2 ANQGSEA. This CDR3 has 12 amino acids. V was pared by 5 bases and J by 0 bases, with 7 bases between. CDR3 in amino acids: CSVKTLNTEAFF. DNA for the CDR3: TGCAGCGTTAAAACATTGAACACTGAAGCTTTCTTT.

This chain links TRBV6-5 with TRBJ2-1; D is perhaps TRBD2 (5 bases). CDR1 is MNHEY and CDR2 is SVGAGI in the germline V gene. CDR3 length: 16 residues. The V end lost 0 bases, the J end lost 4 bases, and 13 bases lay between the germline ends. The CDR3 region has the DNA TGTGCCAGCAGTTACTCGAGGGAGCGGAGATACAATGAGCAGTTCTTC. It codes for CASSYSRERRYNEQFF.

The chain employs TRBV5-5 and TRBJ2-7; either TRBD1 or TRBD2 may fit D (5 bases each). The V gene lost 4 bases and the J gene lost 0 bases, with 14 bases spanning the gap. The CDR3 sequence is 15 residues long. Germline V gene lookup returns CDR1 SGHKS and CDR2 YYEKEE (reference sequence). In nucleotides, the CDR3 is TGTGCCAGCAGCCCTTGGGGGAACCCCTCCTACGAGCAGTACTTC. It specifies CASSPWGNPSYEQYF.

This chain joins TRBV5-8 and TRBJ1-2; 11 bases map to TRBD1. The CDR3 runs to 15 residues. The trim removed 9 bases at V and 1 base at J, leaving 8 bases unmatched. Germline V gene lookup returns CDR1 SGHTS and CDR2 YDEGEE. Written as DNA, the CDR3 is TGTGCCACCCACCTTGGGACAGGGGGTAACTATGGCTACACCTTC. Amino acid sequence: CATHLGTGGNYGYTF.

The CDR3 DNA follows: TGTGCCAGCAGAATTACAGGGACCAAGTGGGAGACCCAGTACTTC. Encoded protein: CASRITGTKWETQYF. The V gene is TRBV27, the J gene TRBJ2-5; possibly TRBD1 for D (6 bases). V was cut by 6 bases and J by 5 bases, with 19 bases left in between. This CDR3 contains 15 residues. Germline V lookup: CDR1 MNHEY, CDR2 SMNVEV (reference sequence).

In this sample, this clone turned up a few times. The rearrangement links TRBV28 to TRBJ2-7; 7 bases match TRBD2. CDR1 and CDR2 (germline): MDHEN, SYDVKM. This CDR3 has 14 amino acids. J gave up 3 bases and V 5 bases, and 7 bases lay outside the gene matches. This CDR3 is CASSGRVGFYEQYV. For the CDR3, the DNA is TGTGCCAGCAGTGGGAGGGTAGGTTTCTACGAGCAGTACGTC.

V is TRBV19 and J is TRBJ1-1; 7 nucleotides align to TRBD1. This CDR3 contains 15 residues. Germline V gene sequence: CDR1 LNHDA, CDR2 SQIVND (reference sequence). J lost 0 bases, V lost 3 bases, and 4 bases had no gene match. As DNA, the CDR3 is TGTGCCAGTAGTATTTCTGGGACAGTGAACACTGAAGCTTTCTTT. Encoded protein: CASSISGTVNTEAFF.

V and J are TRBV9 and TRBJ1-2; weak D call: TRBD1 (5 bases). This CDR3 contains 12 residues. The germline V gene encodes CDR1 SGDLS and CDR2 YYNGEE. V lost 4 bases, J lost 4 bases, and 8 bases lay in between. Written as DNA, the CDR3 is TGTGCCAGCAGCCGGGACCTCTATGGCTACACCTTC. It codes for CASSRDLYGYTF.

V gene TRBV5-4 combines with J gene TRBJ2-1, with 9 bases lining up with TRBD2. The germline CDR1 and CDR2 sequences are SGHNT and YYREEE (reference sequence). Trimming at V came to 0 bases and at J to 3 bases, leaving 4 bases not matched to a gene. The CDR3 is made up of 16 amino acids. CDR3 residues: CASSLGLAGYYNEQFF. CDR3 DNA sequence: TGTGCCAGCAGCTTGGGGCTAGCGGGGTACTACAATGAGCAGTTCTTC.

This clone was seen more than once but under ten times. The V gene is TRBV5-6, the J gene TRBJ2-1; 7 bases fit TRBD2. Germline V gives CDR1 SGHDT, CDR2 YYEEEE. Unmatched junction bases numbered 1, after V lost 3 bases and J lost 7 bases. The CDR3 is 12 residues long. This chain's CDR3 is CASSSGLNEQFF. CDR3 sequence (DNA): TGTGCCAGCAGCTCGGGACTAAATGAGCAGTTCTTC.

The chain links TRBV27 to TRBJ2-7; D possibly corresponds to TRBD2 (5 bases). The CDR3 is made up of 15 amino acids. V lost 5 bases to trimming and J lost 0 bases, with 14 bases between them. The germline V gene has CDR1 MNHEY and CDR2 SMNVEV (reference sequence). CDR3 DNA: TGTGCCAGCAGTGCGGAGGTAGAAAGCTCCTACGAGCAGTACTTC. Protein: CASSAEVESSYEQYF.

The rearrangement joins TRBV29-1 to TRBJ2-7, with 7 bases lining up with TRBD1. The germline V gene encodes CDR1 SQVTM and CDR2 ANQGSEA. V trimming: 6 bases; J trimming: 0 bases; junction bases outside the gene matches: 5. The CDR3 has 13 amino acids. CDR3 sequence: CSVKTGSSYEQYF. DNA of the CDR3: TGCAGCGTCAAGACAGGGAGCTCCTACGAGCAGTACTTC.

This chain uses TRBV25-1 with TRBJ2-7, with 10 bases fitting TRBD2. Germline V gene sequence: CDR1 MGHDK, CDR2 SYGVNS. J lost 4 bases, V lost 8 bases, and 11 bases had no gene match. This CDR3 spans 15 amino acids. In nucleotides, the CDR3 is TGTGCCAGCGGGTTAGCTAGCGGGAGCTGGTACGAGCAGTACTTC. Its protein product is CASGLASGSWYEQYF.